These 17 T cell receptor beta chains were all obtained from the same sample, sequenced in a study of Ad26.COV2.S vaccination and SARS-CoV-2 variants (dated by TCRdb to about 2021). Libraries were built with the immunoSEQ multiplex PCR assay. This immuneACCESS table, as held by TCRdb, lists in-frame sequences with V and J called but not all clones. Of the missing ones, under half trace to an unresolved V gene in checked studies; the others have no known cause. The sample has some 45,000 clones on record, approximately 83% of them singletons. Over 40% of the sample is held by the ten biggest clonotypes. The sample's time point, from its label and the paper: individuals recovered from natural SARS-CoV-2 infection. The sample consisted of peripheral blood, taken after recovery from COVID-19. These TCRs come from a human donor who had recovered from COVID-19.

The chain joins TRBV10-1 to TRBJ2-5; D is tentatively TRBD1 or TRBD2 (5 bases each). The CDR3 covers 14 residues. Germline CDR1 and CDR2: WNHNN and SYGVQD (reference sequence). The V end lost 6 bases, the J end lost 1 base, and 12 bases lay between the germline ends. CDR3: CASSEEGFQETQYF. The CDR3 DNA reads TGCGCCAGCAGCGAAGAGGGGTTCCAAGAGACCCAGTACTTC.

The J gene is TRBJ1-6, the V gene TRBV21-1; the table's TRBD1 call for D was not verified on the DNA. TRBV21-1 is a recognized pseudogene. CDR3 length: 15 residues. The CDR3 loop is CASSMGAAYNSPLHF. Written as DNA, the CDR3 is TGTGCCAGCAGTATGGGGGCAGCCTATAATTCACCCCTCCACTTT.

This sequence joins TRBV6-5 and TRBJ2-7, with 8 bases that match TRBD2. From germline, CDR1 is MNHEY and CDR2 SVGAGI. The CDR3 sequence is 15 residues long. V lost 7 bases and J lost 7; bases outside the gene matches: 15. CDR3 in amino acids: CASTERAGGPKEQYF. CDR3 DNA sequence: TGTGCCAGCACCGAGCGTGCGGGAGGCCCCAAGGAGCAGTACTTC.

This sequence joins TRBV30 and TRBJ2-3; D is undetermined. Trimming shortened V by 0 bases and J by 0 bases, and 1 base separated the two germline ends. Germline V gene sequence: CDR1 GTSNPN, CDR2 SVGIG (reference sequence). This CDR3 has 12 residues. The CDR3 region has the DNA TGTGCCTGGAGTGTTAGCACAGATACGCAGTATTTT. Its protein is CAWSVSTDTQYF.

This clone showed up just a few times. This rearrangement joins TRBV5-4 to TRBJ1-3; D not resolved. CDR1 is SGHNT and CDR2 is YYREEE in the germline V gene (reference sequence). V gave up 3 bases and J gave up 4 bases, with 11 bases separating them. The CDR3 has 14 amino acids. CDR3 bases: TGTGCCAGCAGCTCTTTAGGACTGGGAAACACCATATATTTT. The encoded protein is CASSSLGLGNTIYF.

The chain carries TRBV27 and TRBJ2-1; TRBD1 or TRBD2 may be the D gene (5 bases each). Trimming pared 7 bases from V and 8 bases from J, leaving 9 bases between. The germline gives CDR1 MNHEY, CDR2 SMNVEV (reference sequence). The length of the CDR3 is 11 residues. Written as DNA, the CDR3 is TGTGCCAGCACCGAGGGGTATGAGCAGTTCTTC. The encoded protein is CASTEGYEQFF.

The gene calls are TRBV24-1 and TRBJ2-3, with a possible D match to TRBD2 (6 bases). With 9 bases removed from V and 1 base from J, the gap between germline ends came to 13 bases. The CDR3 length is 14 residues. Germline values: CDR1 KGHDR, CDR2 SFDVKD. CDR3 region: CATGRGLGTDTQYF. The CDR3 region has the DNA TGTGCCACCGGGCGGGGCTTAGGCACAGATACGCAGTATTTT.

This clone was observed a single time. The CDR3 loop is CAIGTGKNEKLFF. CDR3 in DNA: TGTGCCATCGGGACAGGAAAAAATGAAAAACTGTTTTTT. The rearrangement links TRBV10-3 to TRBJ1-4; TRBD1 aligns across 8 bases. The CDR3 has 13 amino acids. The germline V gene encodes CDR1 ENHRY and CDR2 SYGVKD. With 8 bases clipped from V and 5 bases from J, the junction kept 4 bases outside the gene matches.

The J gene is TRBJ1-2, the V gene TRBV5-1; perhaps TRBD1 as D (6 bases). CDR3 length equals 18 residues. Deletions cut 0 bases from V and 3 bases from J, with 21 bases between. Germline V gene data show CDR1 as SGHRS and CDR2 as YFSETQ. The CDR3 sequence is CASSLAGRGLDHDYGYTF. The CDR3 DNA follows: TGCGCCAGCAGCTTGGCCGGGCGGGGGCTGGATCATGACTATGGCTACACCTTC.

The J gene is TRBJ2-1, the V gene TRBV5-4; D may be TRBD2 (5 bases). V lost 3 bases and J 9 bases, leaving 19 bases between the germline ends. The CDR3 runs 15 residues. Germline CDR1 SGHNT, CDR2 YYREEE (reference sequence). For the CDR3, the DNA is TGTGCCAGCAGCTCCCCGGGGAGAGGTATTGGTGAGCAGTTCTTC. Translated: CASSSPGRGIGEQFF.

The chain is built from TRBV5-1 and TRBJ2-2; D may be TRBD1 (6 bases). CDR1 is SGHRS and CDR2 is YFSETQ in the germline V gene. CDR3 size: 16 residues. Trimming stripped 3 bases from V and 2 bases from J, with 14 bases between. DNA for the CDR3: TGCGCCAGCAGCTACTTGGGGACAACCAACACCGGGGAGCTGTTTTTT. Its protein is CASSYLGTTNTGELFF. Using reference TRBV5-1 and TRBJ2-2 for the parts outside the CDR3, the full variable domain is KAGVTQTPRYLIKTRGQQVTLSCSPISGHRSVSWYQQTPGQGLQFLFEYFSETQRNKGNFPGRFSGRQFSNSRSEMNVSTLELGDSALYLCASSYLGTTNTGELFFGEGSRLTVL.

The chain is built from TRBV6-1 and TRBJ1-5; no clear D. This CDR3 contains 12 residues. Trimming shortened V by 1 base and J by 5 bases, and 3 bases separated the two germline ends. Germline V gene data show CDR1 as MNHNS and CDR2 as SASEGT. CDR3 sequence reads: CASSEGYQPQHF. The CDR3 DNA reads TGTGCCAGCAGTGAAGGGTATCAGCCCCAGCATTTT.

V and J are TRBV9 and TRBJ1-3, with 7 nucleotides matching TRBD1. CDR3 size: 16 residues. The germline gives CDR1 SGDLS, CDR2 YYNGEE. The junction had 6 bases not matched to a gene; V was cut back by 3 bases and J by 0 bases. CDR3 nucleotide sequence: TGTGCCAGCAGCGACGGACAGGCGATCTCTGGAAACACCATATATTTT. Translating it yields CASSDGQAISGNTIYF. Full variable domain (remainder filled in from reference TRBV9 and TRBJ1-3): DSGVTQTPKHLITATGQRVTLRCSPRSGDLSVYWYQQSLDQGLQFLIQYYNGEERAKGNILERFSAQQFPDLHSELNLSSLELGDSALYFCASSDGQAISGNTIYFGEGSWLTVV.

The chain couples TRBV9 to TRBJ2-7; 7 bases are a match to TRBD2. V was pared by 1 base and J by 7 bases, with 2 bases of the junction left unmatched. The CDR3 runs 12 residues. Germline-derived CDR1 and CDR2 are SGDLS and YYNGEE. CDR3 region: CASSVPGGEQYV. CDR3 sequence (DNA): TGTGCCAGCAGCGTACCGGGGGGAGAGCAGTACGTC.

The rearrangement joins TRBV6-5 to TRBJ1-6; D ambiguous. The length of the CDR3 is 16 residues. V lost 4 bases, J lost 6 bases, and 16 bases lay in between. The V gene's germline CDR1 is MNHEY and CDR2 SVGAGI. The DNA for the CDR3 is TGTGCCAGCAGTTGGGCCGAATCGGTTTTTAATTCACCCCTCCACTTT. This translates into CASSWAESVFNSPLHF.

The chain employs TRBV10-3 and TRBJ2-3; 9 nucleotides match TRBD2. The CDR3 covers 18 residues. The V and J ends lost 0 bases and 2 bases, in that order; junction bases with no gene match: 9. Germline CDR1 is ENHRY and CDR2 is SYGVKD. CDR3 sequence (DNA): TGTGCCATCAGTGAGTCGCGCCAAGCGGGGGGATACACAGATACGCAGTATTTT. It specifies CAISESRQAGGYTDTQYF.

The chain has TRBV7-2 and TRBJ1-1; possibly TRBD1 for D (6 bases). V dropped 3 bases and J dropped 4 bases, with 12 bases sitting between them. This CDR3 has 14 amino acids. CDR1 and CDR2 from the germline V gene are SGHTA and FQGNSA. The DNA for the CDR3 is TGTGCCAGCAGCTTTTCAGGGGCGGGCACTGAAGCTTTCTTT. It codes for CASSFSGAGTEAFF.